This T cell receptor beta chain was sequenced for a study of OX40 agonist ivuxolimab in advanced cancers. Looking at the study overall: Partial responses were seen in three patients, one with hepatocellular carcinoma and two with cutaneous melanoma.

Repertoires were generated with immunoSEQ multiplex PCR, while TCRdb's copy carries only in-frame clones and drops some. Of about 77,000 clones listed, around 90% are singletons. Overall study results and limits: At doses 0.1 to 3.0 mg/kg, CD4+ and CD8+ clones expanded. No determination was made of the antigen specificity of the expanded peripheral T cells.

On this clone itself: Its antigen is not identified.

At cycle 4 day 1, cycle 7 day 1, and baseline, blood was sampled. The germline V gene has CDR1 SGHTA and CDR2 FQGTGA. Trimming removed 5 bases at V and 0 bases at J, with 9 bases between. The CDR3 covers 14 residues. The TCR was taken from an adult with an advanced solid tumor such as melanoma, head and neck, liver or kidney cancer. The V and J genes are TRBV7-3 and TRBJ2-3; D unresolved. The sequencing here drew on CD4+ or CD8+ T cells sorted from blood, taken in a trial of the OX40 agonist ivuxolimab. CDR3 coding DNA: TGTGCCAGCAGCCCAAGGGCCAGCACAGATACGCAGTATTTT. Its protein product is CASSPRASTDTQYF. Combining the CDR3 with reference TRBV7-3 and TRBJ2-3 gives the whole variable domain GAGVSQTPSNKVTEKGKYVELRCDPISGHTALYWYRQSLGQGPEFLIYFQGTGAADDSGLPNDRFFAVRPEGSVSTLKIQRTERGDSAVYLCASSPRASTDTQYFGPGTRLTVL.